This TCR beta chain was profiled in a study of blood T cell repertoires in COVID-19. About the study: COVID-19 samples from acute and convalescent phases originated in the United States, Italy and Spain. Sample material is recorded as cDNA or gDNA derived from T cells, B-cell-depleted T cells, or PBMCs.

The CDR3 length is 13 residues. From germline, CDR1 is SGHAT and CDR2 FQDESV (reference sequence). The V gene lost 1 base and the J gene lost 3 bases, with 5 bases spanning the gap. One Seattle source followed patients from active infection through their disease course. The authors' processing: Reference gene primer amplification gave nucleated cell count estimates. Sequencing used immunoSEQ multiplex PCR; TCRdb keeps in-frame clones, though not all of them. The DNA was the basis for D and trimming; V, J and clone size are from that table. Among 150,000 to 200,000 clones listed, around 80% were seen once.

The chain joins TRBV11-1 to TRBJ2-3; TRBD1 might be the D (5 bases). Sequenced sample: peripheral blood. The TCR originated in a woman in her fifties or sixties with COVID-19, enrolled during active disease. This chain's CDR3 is CASSLDRTDTQYF. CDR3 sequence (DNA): TGTGCCAGCAGCTTAGACAGGACAGATACGCAGTATTTT.